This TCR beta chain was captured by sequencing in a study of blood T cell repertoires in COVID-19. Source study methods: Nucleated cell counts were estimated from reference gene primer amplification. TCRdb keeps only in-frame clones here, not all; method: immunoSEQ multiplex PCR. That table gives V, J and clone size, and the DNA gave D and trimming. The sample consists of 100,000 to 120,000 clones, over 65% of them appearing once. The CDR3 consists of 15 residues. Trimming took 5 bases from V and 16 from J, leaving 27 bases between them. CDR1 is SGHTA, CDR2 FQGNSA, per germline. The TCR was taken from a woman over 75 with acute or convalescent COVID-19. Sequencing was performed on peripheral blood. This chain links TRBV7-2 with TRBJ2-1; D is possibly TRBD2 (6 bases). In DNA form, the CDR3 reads TGTGCCAGCAGCCACCTTACCGTCTTCGGACTAACCGGATTCTTC. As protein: CASSHLTVFGLTGFF.